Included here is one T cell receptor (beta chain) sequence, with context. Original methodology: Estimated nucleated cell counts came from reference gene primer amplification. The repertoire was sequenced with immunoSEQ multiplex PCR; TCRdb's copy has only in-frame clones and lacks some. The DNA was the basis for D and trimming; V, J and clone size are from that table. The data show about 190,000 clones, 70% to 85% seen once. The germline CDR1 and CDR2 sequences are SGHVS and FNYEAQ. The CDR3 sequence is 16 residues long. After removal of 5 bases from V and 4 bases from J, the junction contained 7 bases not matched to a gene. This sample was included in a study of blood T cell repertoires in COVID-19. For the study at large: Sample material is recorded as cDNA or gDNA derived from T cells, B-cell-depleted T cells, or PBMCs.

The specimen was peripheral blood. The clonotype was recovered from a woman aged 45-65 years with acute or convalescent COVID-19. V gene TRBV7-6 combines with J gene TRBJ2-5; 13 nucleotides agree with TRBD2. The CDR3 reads CASSAGLAGYGETQYF. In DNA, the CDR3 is TGTGCCAGCAGCGCGGGACTAGCGGGGTATGGAGAGACCCAGTACTTC. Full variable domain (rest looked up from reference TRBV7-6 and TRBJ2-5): GAGVSQSPRYKVTKRGQDVALRCDPISGHVSLYWYRQALGQGPEFLTYFNYEAQQDKSGLPNDRFSAERPEGSISTLTIQRTEQRDSAMYRCASSAGLAGYGETQYFGPGTRLLVL.